The rows below give T cell receptor beta chains drawn from one sample of a study of blood T cell repertoires in COVID-19. Sequencing used immunoSEQ multiplex PCR; TCRdb keeps in-frame clones, though not all of them. The data contain more than 15,000 clones, about 90% of them singletons. Material for sequencing was peripheral blood. The receptors shown here come from a human donor in a cohort sampled during active COVID-19. Both conserved end residues are part of each CDR3. D genes are given only for firm matches. The size of a clone is reported for some rows only, either as once, few or many, or as a class for expanded clones.

>TRBJ1-1|NA|NA|TRBV5-1|16
TGCGCCAGCAGCTTAAGTACCCGACGGGAAGTCTCTGAAGCTTTCTTT
CASSLSTRREVSEAFF
>TRBJ1-5|NA|NA|TRBV6-2/TRBV6-3|17
TGTGCCAGCAGTTACGTTCAGGGAGGGAATAGCAATCAGCCCCAGCATTTT
CASSYVQGGNSNQPQHF
>TRBJ1-2|TRBD1|NA|TRBV24-1|12
TGTGCCACCAGTGCGGACAGGGATGGCTACACCTTC
CATSADRDGYTF
>TRBJ1-2|NA|NA|TRBV5-1|15
TGCGCCAGCAGCTTGCCCGGGACTCCCCATGATGGCTACACCTTC
CASSLPGTPHDGYTF
>TRBJ2-1|TRBD2|NA|TRBV9|17
TGTGCCAGCAGCGTAGGTCCTAGCGGGAGATCTGGGGGTGAGCAGTTCTTC
CASSVGPSGRSGGEQFF
>TRBJ2-1|TRBD2|NA|TRBV3-1/TRBV3-2|19
TGTGCCAGCAGCCCCTGGGGCCTAGCGGGGGGTTGGACCTACAATGAGCAGTTCTTC
CASSPWGLAGGWTYNEQFF
>TRBJ2-3|NA|NA|TRBV12-3/TRBV12-4|13
TGTGCCAGCAGTCGGTTAATCACAGATACGCAGTATTTT
CASSRLITDTQYF
>TRBJ1-2|NA|few|TRBV6-5|15
TGTGCCAGCAGGAGAGGGGGGGTAGGGGAACATGGCTACACCTTC
CASRRGGVGEHGYTF
>TRBJ2-3|NA|NA|TRBV12-3/TRBV12-4|13
TGTGCCAGCAGTTTAGTAGCAGCAGATACGCAGTATTTT
CASSLVAADTQYF
>TRBJ1-2|NA|NA|TRBV6-6|15
TGTGCCAGCAGCCTTCCGGGGGGGCCGAACTATGGCTACACCTTC
CASSLPGGPNYGYTF
>TRBJ1-1|NA|NA|TRBV5-1|15
TGCGCCAGCAGCCAAAGCACAGGAGGGAGCACTGAAGCTTTCTTT
CASSQSTGGSTEAFF
>TRBJ2-1|TRBD2|NA|TRBV7-9|15
TGTGCCAGCAGCTCCGGGACTAGCGGCTACAATGAGCAGTTCTTC
CASSSGTSGYNEQFF
>TRBJ2-3|TRBD2|NA|TRBV7-9|16
TGTGCCAGCAGCTTAGTACCAGCGGGAGCATCGGATACGCAGTATTTT
CASSLVPAGASDTQYF
>TRBJ2-2|NA|NA|TRBV9|14
TGTGCCAGCAGCCGAGGGGGAAGCACCGGGGAGCTGTTTTTT
CASSRGGSTGELFF
>TRBJ1-4|NA|NA|TRBV2|14
TGTGCCAGCAGTTTGGACAGTGGGAATGAAAAACTGTTTTTT
CASSLDSGNEKLFF
>TRBJ1-2|TRBD1|NA|TRBV19|14
TGTGCCAGTAGTATGGGGACAGGGGGGTATGGCTACACCTTC
CASSMGTGGYGYTF
>TRBJ1-4|NA|NA|TRBV6-1|15
TGTGCCAGCAGTGAATTGGACAATAGATATGAAAAACTGTTTTTT
CASSELDNRYEKLFF
>TRBJ2-7|TRBD1|once|TRBV18|12
TGTGCCAGCTCACCCGGGACAGGCGAGCAGTACTTC
CASSPGTGEQYF
>TRBJ2-5|NA|NA|TRBV29-1|14
TGCAGCGTTGACCTCGACAGGCAAGGGGAGACCCAGTACTTC
CSVDLDRQGETQYF
>TRBJ1-4|TRBD1|NA|TRBV18|15
TGTGCCAGCTCACCACCGGACAGGGCGGGAGAAAAACTGTTTTTT
CASSPPDRAGEKLFF
>TRBJ2-5|TRBD2|NA|TRBV11-3|15
TGTGCCAGCAGCTTACCTAGCGGGATACAAGAGACCCAGTACTTC
CASSLPSGIQETQYF
>TRBJ1-2|TRBD1|NA|TRBV5-1|16
TGCGCCAGCAGCTCCCCAGGGGGCGTGGGTAACTATGGCTACACCTTC
CASSSPGGVGNYGYTF
>TRBJ2-7|NA|NA|TRBV6-5|15
TGTGCCAGCAGAACGGTGGGGACACCGCCCTACGAGCAGTACTTC
CASRTVGTPPYEQYF
>TRBJ2-3|NA|NA|TRBV27|14
TGTGCCAGCAGTTTACCCGGGGGCACAGATACGCAGTATTTT
CASSLPGGTDTQYF
>TRBJ2-1|TRBD2|NA|TRBV3-1/TRBV3-2|15
TGTGCCAGCAGCGAAAGCGGGGGAGCTTACAATGAGCAGTTCTTC
CASSESGGAYNEQFF
>TRBJ1-6|TRBD1|NA|TRBV6-5|14
TGTGCCAGCCGAACAGGGGAACATAATTCACCCCTCCACTTT
CASRTGEHNSPLHF
>TRBJ1-3|TRBD1|NA|TRBV4-3|15
TGCGCCAGCAGCCATACGGACAGGGATGGAAACACCATATATTTT
CASSHTDRDGNTIYF
>TRBJ2-3|TRBD2|NA|TRBV28|15
TGTGCCAGCAGTTCCCAGCGGGGGCCGAGGGATACGCAGTATTTT
CASSSQRGPRDTQYF
>TRBJ1-4|NA|NA|TRBV28|14
TGTGCCAGCACCCCGGGGGGGGCTGGGGAAAAACTGTTTTTT
CASTPGGAGEKLFF
>TRBJ1-5|TRBD1|NA|TRBV6-5|15
TGTGCCAGCAAGGAGGGACAGGGAGGTAATCAGCCCCAGCATTTT
CASKEGQGGNQPQHF
>TRBJ1-1|NA|NA|TRBV9|16
TGTGCCAGCGCTACAGGAGCCAATAAACCGAACACTGAAGCTTTCTTT
CASATGANKPNTEAFF
>TRBJ2-4|NA|NA|TRBV30|13
TGTGCCTGGAGTCAAAAAGCCAAAAACATTCAGTACTTC
CAWSQKAKNIQYF
>TRBJ1-4|TRBD1|once|TRBV5-1|13
TGCGCCAGCAGCTTTGGGACAGGGGGGAAACTGTTTTTT
CASSFGTGGKLFF
>TRBJ1-5|NA|NA|TRBV10-3|14
TGTGCCATCAGTGAGGTGGCATCCAATCAGCCCCAGCATTTT
CAISEVASNQPQHF
>TRBJ1-2|NA|NA|TRBV6-6|12
TGTGCCAGCGGGGAGAGTAACTATGGCTACACCTTC
CASGESNYGYTF
>TRBJ2-2|TRBD2|NA|TRBV14|16
TGTGCCAGCAGCCAAGCTAGCGGGCTGAACACCGGGGAGCTGTTTTTT
CASSQASGLNTGELFF
>TRBJ1-4|TRBD1|NA|TRBV5-6|15
TGTGCCAGCAGCCCAAGGGACAGGCCTAATGAAAAACTGTTTTTT
CASSPRDRPNEKLFF
>TRBJ2-3|TRBD1|NA|TRBV7-8|16
TGTGCCAGCAGCCATGGACAGGGTGTAGCAGCAGATACGCAGTATTTT
CASSHGQGVAADTQYF
>TRBJ1-2|NA|NA|TRBV27|14
TGTGCCAGCAGCCCGGGGGGCGGTTTCTATGGCTACACCTTC
CASSPGGGFYGYTF
>TRBJ2-1|NA|once|TRBV3-1/TRBV3-2|13
TGTGCCAGCAGCCGAGGGACATACAATGAGCAGTTCTTC
CASSRGTYNEQFF
>TRBJ1-4|NA|NA|TRBV27|16
TGTGCCAGCAGTTTAACGGGGGTTGCGACTAATGAAAAACTGTTTTTT
CASSLTGVATNEKLFF
>TRBJ2-7|TRBD2|NA|TRBV4-2|17
TGTGCCAGCAGCCAAGAACTGAAGTCTAGCGGTCCCTACGAGCAGTACTTC
CASSQELKSSGPYEQYF
>TRBJ1-1|TRBD1|NA|TRBV2|11
TGTGCCAGCGACAGGGGCACTGAAGCTTTCTTT
CASDRGTEAFF
>TRBJ1-2|NA|NA|TRBV3-1/TRBV3-2|14
TGTGCCAGCAGCCAAGGGGCAGGGGCGTATGGCTACACCTTC
CASSQGAGAYGYTF
>TRBJ1-2|NA|NA|TRBV6-5|15
TGTGCCAGCAGCGTGACAGGAGGAAACGACTATGGCTACACCTTC
CASSVTGGNDYGYTF
>TRBJ1-1|NA|NA|TRBV2|11
TGTGCCAGCACCCTCAACCTCGTAGTTTTCTTT
CASTLNLVVFF
>TRBJ2-6|NA|NA|TRBV7-2|16
TGTGCCAGCAAAATAACATCGGGGACTGGGGCCAACGTCCTGACTTTC
CASKITSGTGANVLTF
>TRBJ2-1|TRBD2|NA|TRBV30|17
TGTGCCTGGCAGTCTCCACGTCGACTAGCGGGCATCAATGAGCAGTTCTTC
CAWQSPRRLAGINEQFF
>TRBJ1-4|TRBD1|NA|TRBV18|16
TGTGCCAGCTCACCAATCAGGGGGCAGGCTAATGAAAAACTGTTTTTT
CASSPIRGQANEKLFF
>TRBJ2-1|TRBD2|NA|TRBV27|15
TGTGCCAGCAGTGAGAGCGGGAGGGTGAGGAATGAGCAGTTCTTC
CASSESGRVRNEQFF
>TRBJ2-3|TRBD2|NA|TRBV3-1/TRBV3-2|16
TGTGCCAGCAGCCCCGGTCTAGCGGGGGGGCAGGTGGAGCAGTATTTT
CASSPGLAGGQVEQYF
>TRBJ1-2|TRBD1|NA|TRBV28|16
TGTGCCAGCGTATCCGGGACAGACATATTAGTCAGCGGCTACACCTTC
CASVSGTDILVSGYTF
>TRBJ1-2|TRBD1|NA|TRBV2|16
TGTGCCAGCAGTGAACGCAGGGGGCTTAATAACTATGGCTACACCTTC
CASSERRGLNNYGYTF